A single sample is the source of the 32 T cell receptor beta chains below, sequenced in a study of blood T cells in healthy people across ages (dated by TCRdb to between 2014 and 2017). Libraries were built with 5' RACE. The run used an Illumina HiSeq 2500. A second PCR of about 7 to 12 cycles was run with a J-beta primer mix and a sample-barcoded 5' primer. TCRdb redid the processing of the public reads, applying fastp at Q25 and MiXCR, and retained in-frame beta chains. Identical CDR3 protein sequences are pooled into one entry, listed with their most common genes and DNA. The sample contains just over 1 million distinct CDR3 sequences, 40% to 45% of them found a single time. Clones ranked in the top ten supply under 20% of the sample. Sequenced: blood. The receptors shown here come from a woman in her fifties or sixties in good health.

The chain employs TRBV20-1 and TRBJ1-1; 9 bases align to TRBD1. CDR3 length equals 16 residues. The germline CDR1 and CDR2 sequences are DFQATT and SNEGSKA (reference sequence). V lost 6 bases, J lost 0 bases, and 11 bases stayed unmatched. CDR3 nucleotide sequence: TGCAGTGCAACCGGGACAGGGCCCGCTATGAACACTGAAGCTTTCTTT. Translating it yields CSATGTGPAMNTEAFF.

The V and J genes are TRBV21-1 and TRBJ1-4; TRBD1 is taken as the D call from the table, unchecked against the DNA. TRBV21-1 is shown as a pseudogene. This CDR3 is 14 amino acids long. The chain's CDR3 is CASSGAAFNEKLFF. CDR3 DNA: TGTGCCAGCAGCGGGGCGGCTTTTAATGAAAAACTGTTTTTT.

This clonotype was picked up one time. J is TRBJ2-1 and V is TRBV9; 9 bases match TRBD2. Germline lookup yields CDR1 SGDLS and CDR2 YYNGEE. This CDR3 region has 16 residues. V trimming: 0 bases; J trimming: 5 bases; junction bases outside the gene matches: 6. The CDR3 bases are TGTGCCAGCAGCGTAGATGCGGGAGGGACGGACAATGAGCAGTTCTTC. As protein: CASSVDAGGTDNEQFF.

This clonotype was observed a single time. The J gene is TRBJ2-5, the V gene TRBV20-1, with TRBD1 as a possible D gene (5 bases). V was shortened by 3 bases and J by 4 bases, with 15 bases between the two germline ends. Germline lookup yields CDR1 DFQATT and CDR2 SNEGSKA (reference sequence). The length of the CDR3 is 14 residues. The CDR3 loop is CSASWGQGLETQYF. In nucleotides, the CDR3 is TGCAGTGCTAGTTGGGGTCAGGGATTAGAGACCCAGTACTTC.

V and J are TRBV18 and TRBJ2-1; possible D gene TRBD1, 6 bases. V lost 3 bases to trimming and J lost 4 bases, with 13 bases between them. The CDR3 sequence is 15 residues long. From germline, CDR1 is KGHSH and CDR2 LQKENI. Here the CDR3 reads CASSPSTGGYNEQFF. In DNA form, the CDR3 reads TGTGCCAGCTCACCCTCGACAGGCGGATACAATGAGCAGTTCTTC.

V and J are TRBV5-1 and TRBJ2-5; D perhaps matches TRBD1 (6 bases). Per the germline V gene, CDR1 is SGHRS and CDR2 is YFSETQ. The CDR3 extends over 16 amino acids. V was clipped by 1 base and J by 2 bases, with 15 bases between them. The CDR3 DNA reads as TGCGCCAGCAGCTTGAAAACAGGGCCCAAACAAGAGACCCAGTACTTC. This sequence encodes CASSLKTGPKQETQYF. Full variable domain (missing parts from reference TRBV5-1 and TRBJ2-5): KAGVTQTPRYLIKTRGQQVTLSCSPISGHRSVSWYQQTPGQGLQFLFEYFSETQRNKGNFPGRFSGRQFSNSRSEMNVSTLELGDSALYLCASSLKTGPKQETQYFGPGTRLLVL.

As to this clonotype: A junction end diverges from the germline sequence, so it may reflect a read error. This chain links TRBV10-3 with TRBJ2-5; the D gene is possibly TRBD2 (5 bases). TRBJ2-7 matches the DNA end more closely, so the J call is doubtful. This CDR3 is 13 amino acids long. The germline CDR1 and CDR2 sequences are ENHRY and SYGVKD. The CDR3: CAVSEGSSYEQYF. The CDR3 DNA is TGTGCCGTCAGTGAGGGCAGCTCCTACGAGCAGTACTTC.

The rearrangement joins TRBV4-1 to TRBJ2-5, with D tentatively TRBD1 (5 bases). CDR1 is MGHRA, CDR2 YSYEKL, per germline. The CDR3 is made up of 15 amino acids. Deletions cut 2 bases from V and 3 bases from J, with 13 bases between. The CDR3 DNA is TGCGCCAGCAGCCAAACGCAACAGGACGAAGAGACCCAGTACTTC. Protein product: CASSQTQQDEETQYF.

V is TRBV20-1 and J is TRBJ2-7; TRBD2 matches 12 bases. The J call may be mistaken, given a closer DNA end match to TRBJ2-5. CDR1 is DFQATT and CDR2 is SNEGSKA in the germline V gene (reference sequence). CDR3 length: 17 amino acids. The CDR3 sequence is CSAAPSGRAPHQETQYF. CDR3 coding DNA: TGCAGTGCCGCTCCTAGCGGGAGGGCACCCCACCAAGAGACCCAGTACTTC.

This clonotype was seen more than once but under ten times. The chain employs TRBV10-3 and TRBJ2-7; 7 bases are a match to TRBD2. CDR3 length: 17 amino acids. V lost 10 bases and J lost 3; bases outside the gene matches: 21. Looked up from germline, CDR1 is ENHRY and CDR2 is SYGVKD. Written as DNA, the CDR3 is TGTGCCACCAAAATTGACGAGATTGGGGGGACTAACTACGAGCAGTACTTC. Encoded protein: CATKIDEIGGTNYEQYF.

This clonotype turned up a few times. The rearrangement uses TRBV5-1 and TRBJ1-1, with 7 bases matching TRBD1. CDR3 length: 17 residues. Germline V CDR1 and CDR2: SGHRS, YFSETQ. V shed 4 bases and J 0 bases; nucleotides not matched to a gene: 12. The CDR3 DNA follows: TGCGCCAGCAGCCGACATGACACAGGGGTTTTGAACACTGAAGCTTTCTTT. This sequence encodes CASSRHDTGVLNTEAFF.

This rearrangement joins TRBV9 to TRBJ2-7; 7 nucleotides line up with TRBD2. The CDR3 has 14 residues. The trim removed 1 base at V and 7 bases at J, leaving 8 bases unmatched. Germline V gives CDR1 SGDLS, CDR2 YYNGEE. CDR3 coding DNA: TGTGCCAGCAGCGTAACTTTTGAGGGAGGGGAGCAGTACTTC. Protein product: CASSVTFEGGEQYF.

The V call is TRBV7-2, the J call TRBJ2-7; TRBD2 agrees at 8 bases. Germline trimming cut 1 base from V and 3 bases from J; bases unmatched to any gene: 5. CDR3 length: 15 amino acids. CDR1 is SGHTA, CDR2 FQGNSA, per germline. As DNA, the CDR3 is TGTGCCAGCAGCTTAGTGGTTGCGGGGGGCTACGAGCAGTACTTC. Translating gives CASSLVVAGGYEQYF.

J is TRBJ1-1 and V is TRBV10-3, with 8 bases that match TRBD1. CDR3 length: 15 amino acids. Per germline, CDR1 ENHRY and CDR2 SYGVKD. J gave up 1 base and V 5 bases, and 6 bases lay outside the gene matches. CDR3 DNA: TGTGCCATCAGTCTCGACAGGGGCGGGAACACTGAAGCTTTCTTT. Translating gives CAISLDRGGNTEAFF.

Only a few counts were recorded for this clonotype. The J gene is TRBJ2-6, the V gene TRBV7-9; 7 bases are shared with TRBD2. With V trimmed by 8 bases and J by 2 bases, 18 bases remained unmatched. Germline V gene sequence: CDR1 SEHNR, CDR2 FQNEAQ (reference sequence). The CDR3 loop spans 19 amino acids. The CDR3 DNA is TGTGCCAGCGACCCAGGGCCGGGGGACTACCGAACTGGGGCCAACGTCCTGACTTTC. It encodes CASDPGPGDYRTGANVLTF.

The table lists this clonotype with a few counts. The rearrangement links TRBV20-1 to TRBJ2-1; 12 bases are a match to TRBD1. This CDR3 has 17 amino acids. V lost 1 base, J lost 7 bases, and 11 bases stayed unmatched. Germline V CDR1 and CDR2: DFQATT, SNEGSKA (reference sequence). CDR3 region: CSARGSSGTGGINEQFF. The DNA of the CDR3 is TGCAGTGCTAGAGGCAGTTCTGGGACAGGGGGCATTAATGAGCAGTTCTTC.

This clonotype was found once. The chain links TRBV3-1 to TRBJ2-1; the D is unclear. Deletions cut 0 bases from V and 3 bases from J, with 12 bases between. This CDR3 region has 16 residues. Per germline, CDR1 LGHDT and CDR2 YNNKEL (reference sequence). CDR3 protein: CASSQDAASLYNEQFF. In nucleotides, the CDR3 is TGTGCCAGCAGCCAAGATGCGGCCTCCCTCTACAATGAGCAGTTCTTC.

A few counts support this clonotype. The CDR3 sequence is CASSDRGYTDTQYF. In DNA, the CDR3 is TGTGCCAGCAGCGATCGGGGGTACACAGATACGCAGTATTTT. The chain employs TRBV9 and TRBJ2-3; TRBD2 is a possible D gene (6 bases). Germline lookup yields CDR1 SGDLS and CDR2 YYNGEE. The CDR3 is 14 residues long. The V gene lost 3 bases and the J gene lost 2 bases, with 10 bases spanning the gap.

The chain uses TRBV4-1 and TRBJ2-7; D is possibly TRBD2 (6 bases). The J call may be mistaken, given a closer DNA end match to TRBJ2-4. This CDR3 comprises 13 residues. Germline V gene sequence: CDR1 MGHRA, CDR2 YSYEKL. The CDR3 DNA is TGCGCCAGCAGCCCCCCTAGCGAGAACATTCAGTACTTC. Residues: CASSPPSENIQYF.

This clonotype was detected only a few times. This chain uses TRBV14 with TRBJ1-6, with D possibly matching TRBD1 (6 bases). Germline lookup yields CDR1 SGHDN and CDR2 FVKESK. The CDR3 extends over 14 amino acids. V lost 1 base to trimming and J lost 6 bases, with 7 bases between them. The chain's CDR3 is CASSQVRGNSPLHF. The CDR3, as DNA: TGTGCCAGCAGCCAAGTCAGGGGTAATTCACCCCTCCACTTT.

V usage is TRBV2 and J usage is TRBJ1-6, with D uncertain. The V end lost 7 bases, the J end lost 8 bases, and 12 bases lay between the germline ends. The CDR3 totals 13 residues. Looked up from germline, CDR1 is SNHLY and CDR2 is FYNNEI. For the CDR3, the DNA is TGTGCCAGCACGGAAAATCGGGATTCACCCCTCCACTTT. Protein sequence: CASTENRDSPLHF. The full variable domain, in which reference TRBV2 and TRBJ1-6 provide the parts outside the CDR3, is EPEVTQTPSHQVTQMGQEVILRCVPISNHLYFYWYRQILGQKVEFLVSFYNNEISEKSEIFDDQFSVERPDGSNFTLKIRSTKLEDSAMYFCASTENRDSPLHFGNGTRLTVT.

The chain has TRBV20-1 and TRBJ2-7, with 12 bases that match TRBD2. The J segment lost 7 bases and the V segment lost 3 bases, leaving 10 bases of the junction unmatched. The CDR3 runs 15 residues. Germline V gene data show CDR1 as DFQATT and CDR2 as SNEGSKA (reference sequence). For the CDR3, the DNA is TGCAGTGCTAGGGTCGGACTAGCGGGACTATGGGAGCAGTACTTC. It yields the protein CSARVGLAGLWEQYF.

This clonotype was detected once. This chain links TRBV30 with TRBJ1-6; no reliable D call. Germline CDR1 reads GTSNPN; CDR2 reads SVGIG (reference sequence). The CDR3 sequence is 13 residues long. V lost 2 bases and J lost 9, with 11 bases in between. This CDR3 is CAWSLQSGSPLHF. The CDR3 region has the DNA TGTGCCTGGAGTCTTCAGTCGGGTTCACCCCTCCACTTT.

This clonotype occurred a few times. This chain uses TRBV12-3 or TRBV12-4 with TRBJ1-2; 9 nucleotides line up with TRBD1. The CDR3 runs 15 residues. J gave up 7 bases and V 1 base, and 7 bases lay outside the gene matches. The CDR3 DNA is TGTGCCAGCAGTTTAGATACAGGGGGCCCCTCTGGCTACACCTTC. Translating it yields CASSLDTGGPSGYTF.

A few counts support this clonotype. The chain has TRBV27 and TRBJ2-7; unclear D gene. This CDR3 comprises 14 residues. The germline CDR1 and CDR2 sequences are MNHEY and SMNVEV (reference sequence). V was clipped by 8 bases and J by 0 bases, with 14 bases between them. This CDR3 reads CASGLSLVSYEQYF. The DNA of the CDR3 is TGTGCCAGCGGCCTTTCGCTCGTCTCCTACGAGCAGTACTTC.

The chain has TRBV20-1 and TRBJ2-3, with D tentatively TRBD2 (5 bases). The CDR3 is 13 residues long. Looked up from germline, CDR1 is DFQATT and CDR2 is SNEGSKA (reference sequence). Trimming stripped 4 bases from V and 2 bases from J, with 10 bases between. CDR3 DNA sequence: TGCAGTGCTACTCCGGAGGCCACAGATACGCAGTATTTT. Its translation is CSATPEATDTQYF.

In its sample, this clonotype was seen once. V gene TRBV5-1 combines with J gene TRBJ2-3; 10 nucleotides line up with TRBD2. This CDR3 has 16 residues. The V and J ends lost 6 bases and 2 bases, in that order; junction bases with no gene match: 9. Germline loops: CDR1 SGHRS, CDR2 YFSETQ. The CDR3 spells CASKPSGGVFTDTQYF. DNA for the CDR3: TGCGCCAGCAAGCCTAGCGGGGGAGTTTTCACAGATACGCAGTATTTT. The full variable domain, completed using reference TRBV5-1 and TRBJ2-3, is KAGVTQTPRYLIKTRGQQVTLSCSPISGHRSVSWYQQTPGQGLQFLFEYFSETQRNKGNFPGRFSGRQFSNSRSEMNVSTLELGDSALYLCASKPSGGVFTDTQYFGPGTRLTVL.

V usage is TRBV20-1 and J usage is TRBJ2-5; D not resolved. CDR1 DFQATT and CDR2 SNEGSKA come from the germline V gene (reference sequence). CDR3 length: 13 amino acids. The germline V and J ends were trimmed by 0 bases and 5 bases, with 10 bases remaining between them. The CDR3: CSARDPQVETQYF. Written as DNA, the CDR3 is TGCAGTGCTAGAGATCCGCAGGTGGAGACCCAGTACTTC.

This clonotype appeared a few times. The chain has TRBV2 and TRBJ2-4; D ambiguous. Trimming cost V 1 base and J 4 bases, with 8 bases left between them. This CDR3 spans 14 amino acids. Germline CDR1 is SNHLY and CDR2 is FYNNEI. CDR3 residues: CASSEEGRKNIQYF. CDR3 DNA sequence: TGTGCCAGCAGTGAAGAGGGCCGTAAAAACATTCAGTACTTC.

About this clonotype: An end of the junction differs from the germline gene, which may be a read error. The chain couples TRBV4-1 to TRBJ2-1; D unclear. This CDR3 is 13 amino acids long. Germline CDR1 MGHRA, CDR2 YSYEKL. CDR3: CASGQAIGSEQFF. The CDR3 DNA sequence: TGCGCCAGCGGCCAAGCAATAGGGTCCGAGCAGTTCTTC.

The rearrangement joins TRBV4-2 to TRBJ1-2; D perhaps matches TRBD1 (5 bases). CDR1 LGHNA and CDR2 YNFKEQ come from the germline V gene. V lost 0 bases, J lost 6 bases, and 20 bases lay in between. The CDR3 runs to 17 residues. CDR3 nucleotide sequence: TGTGCCAGCAGCCAAGAGGGTTCATGGGGCGTACGGGATGGCTACACCTTC. The encoded protein is CASSQEGSWGVRDGYTF.

V usage is TRBV12-5 and J usage is TRBJ1-6; D not certain. CDR3 length: 12 residues. Germline CDR1 and CDR2: LGHNT and FRNRAP. The V gene lost 4 bases and the J gene lost 10 bases, with 8 bases spanning the gap. CDR3 sequence: CASGSEGSPLHF. For the CDR3, the DNA is TGTGCTAGTGGTTCAGAAGGGTCACCCCTCCACTTT.